The clone carrying this T cell receptor beta chain was seen just once. This sample stems from a study of technical replicates of blood from a handful of donors. Sequenced by immunoSEQ multiplex PCR; TCRdb stores in-frame clones only, minus some. The sample shows fewer than 90,000 clones, 92% of them seen only once. In germline, CDR1 is SGHNT, CDR2 YYREEE (reference sequence). Germline trimming cut 5 bases from V and 1 base from J; bases unmatched to any gene: 7. The length of the CDR3 is 15 residues. Sample: T cells isolated from PBMCs. The TCR sequence derives from a human donor in good health. The V and J genes are TRBV5-4 and TRBJ2-3; 7 positions agree with TRBD1. The CDR3 here is CASRKDRLGTDTQYF. The CDR3 DNA reads TGTGCCAGCAGAAAGGACAGGTTAGGCACAGATACGCAGTATTTT.